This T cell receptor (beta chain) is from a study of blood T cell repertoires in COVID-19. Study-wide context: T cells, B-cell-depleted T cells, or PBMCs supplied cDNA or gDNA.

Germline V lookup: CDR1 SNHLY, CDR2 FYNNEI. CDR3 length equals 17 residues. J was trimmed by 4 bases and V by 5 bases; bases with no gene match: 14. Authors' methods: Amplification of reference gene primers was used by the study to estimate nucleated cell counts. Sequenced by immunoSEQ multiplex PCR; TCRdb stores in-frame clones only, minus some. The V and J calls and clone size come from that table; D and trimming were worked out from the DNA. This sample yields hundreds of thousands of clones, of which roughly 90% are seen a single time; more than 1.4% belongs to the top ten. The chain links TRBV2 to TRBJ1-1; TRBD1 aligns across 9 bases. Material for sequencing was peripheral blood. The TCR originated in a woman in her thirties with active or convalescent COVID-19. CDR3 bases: TGTGCCAGCAGTCTTCCCCGGACAGGGGTGGTGGGCACTGAAGCTTTCTTT. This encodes CASSLPRTGVVGTEAFF.